This T cell receptor beta chain was profiled in a study of cytomegalovirus exposure and HLA in healthy donors. At the level of the study: A prior study identified approximately 120 million unique TCR beta sequences from 190 million or so T cells.

Trimming stripped 3 bases from V and 5 bases from J, with 22 bases between. CDR1 is SNHLY and CDR2 is FYNNEI in the germline V gene. This CDR3 is 17 amino acids long. In the PCR, 60 Vbeta and 13 Jbeta primers were used. TCRdb's table, derived via immunoSEQ multiplex PCR, lists solely in-frame clones and lacks some. This repertoire shows some 76,000 clones, 78% found once; its top ten account for approximately 9%. The chain uses TRBV2 and TRBJ2-5; tentative D call: TRBD2 (6 bases). The sequence derives from a woman between 35 and 50 years old in good health and CMV-seropositive. Sequenced input: PBMCs. The CDR3 DNA is TGTGCCAGCAGTGAGCGGCTTTGGGGGAGGTCGCGGGAGACCCAGTACTTC. Protein sequence: CASSERLWGRSRETQYF.